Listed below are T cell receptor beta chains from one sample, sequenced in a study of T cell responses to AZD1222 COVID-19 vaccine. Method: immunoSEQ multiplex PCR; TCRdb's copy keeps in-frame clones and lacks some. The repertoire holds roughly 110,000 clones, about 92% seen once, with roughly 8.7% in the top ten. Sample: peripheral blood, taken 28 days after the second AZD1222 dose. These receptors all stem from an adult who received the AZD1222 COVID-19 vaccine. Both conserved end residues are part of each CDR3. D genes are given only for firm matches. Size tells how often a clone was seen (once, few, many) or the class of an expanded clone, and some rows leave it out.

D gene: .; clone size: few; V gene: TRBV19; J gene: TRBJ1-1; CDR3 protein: CASSIGVVLNTEAFF; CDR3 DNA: TGTGCCAGTAGTATAGGGGTCGTTTTGAACACTGAAGCTTTCTTT
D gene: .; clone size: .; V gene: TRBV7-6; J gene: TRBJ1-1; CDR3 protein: CASSLEPGRPTEAFF; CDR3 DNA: TGTGCCAGCAGCCTAGAGCCAGGGAGACCAACTGAAGCTTTCTTT
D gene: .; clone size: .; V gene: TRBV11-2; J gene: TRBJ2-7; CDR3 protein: CASSLPTYEQYF; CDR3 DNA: TGTGCCAGCAGCCTCCCGACCTACGAGCAGTACTTC
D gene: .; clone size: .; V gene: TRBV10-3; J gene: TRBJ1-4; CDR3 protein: CAISEGGLGEKLFF; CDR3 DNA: TGTGCCATCAGTGAGGGGGGTTTGGGTGAAAAACTGTTTTTT
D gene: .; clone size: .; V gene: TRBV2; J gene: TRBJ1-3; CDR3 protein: CASNNGVNTIYF; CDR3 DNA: TGTGCCAGCAACAACGGCGTGAACACCATATATTTT
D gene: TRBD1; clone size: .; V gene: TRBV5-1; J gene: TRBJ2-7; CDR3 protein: CASSSRTGGIYEQYF; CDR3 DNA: TGCGCCAGCAGTTCAAGGACAGGGGGTATCTACGAGCAGTACTTC
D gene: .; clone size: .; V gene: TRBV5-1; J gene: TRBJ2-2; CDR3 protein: CASSPQGWGTGELFF; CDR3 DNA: TGCGCCAGCAGCCCACAGGGCTGGGGCACCGGGGAGCTGTTTTTT
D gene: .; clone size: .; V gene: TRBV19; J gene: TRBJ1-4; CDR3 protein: CASASTETAEKLFF; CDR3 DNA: TGTGCCAGTGCTTCGACCGAGACGGCTGAAAAACTGTTTTTT
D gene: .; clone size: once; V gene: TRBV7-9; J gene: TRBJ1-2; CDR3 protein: CASSSHYSDDGYTF; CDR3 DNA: TGTGCCAGCAGCTCGCATTACTCGGACGATGGCTACACCTTC
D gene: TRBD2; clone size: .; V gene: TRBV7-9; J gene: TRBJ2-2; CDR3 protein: CASSFTGTTLGTGELFF; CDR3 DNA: TGTGCCAGCAGCTTCACCGGGACTACCCTGGGCACCGGGGAGCTGTTTTTT
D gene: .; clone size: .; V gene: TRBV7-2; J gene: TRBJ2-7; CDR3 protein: CASSPNSYEQYF; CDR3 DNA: TGTGCCAGCAGCCCGAACTCCTACGAGCAGTACTTC
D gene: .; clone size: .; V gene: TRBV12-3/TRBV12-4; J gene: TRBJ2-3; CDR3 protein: CASSLSTADTQYF; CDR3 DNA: TGTGCCAGCAGTCTTTCCACAGCAGATACGCAGTATTTT
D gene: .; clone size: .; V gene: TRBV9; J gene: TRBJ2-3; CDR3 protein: CASSVQGSTDTQYF; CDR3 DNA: TGTGCCAGCAGCGTTCAGGGAAGCACAGATACGCAGTATTTT
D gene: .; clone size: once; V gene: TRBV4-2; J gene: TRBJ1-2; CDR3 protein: CASSQDLTSYGYTF; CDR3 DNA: TGTGCCAGCAGCCAAGATCTCACGAGCTATGGCTACACCTTC
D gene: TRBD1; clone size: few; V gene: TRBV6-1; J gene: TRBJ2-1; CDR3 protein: CASSEPGQGYNEQFF; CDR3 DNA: TGTGCCAGCAGTGAACCGGGACAGGGATACAATGAGCAGTTCTTC
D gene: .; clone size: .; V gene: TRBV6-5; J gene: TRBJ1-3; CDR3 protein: CASSYTGRTGNTIYF; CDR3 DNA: TGTGCCAGCAGTTACACCGGACGGACTGGAAACACCATATATTTT
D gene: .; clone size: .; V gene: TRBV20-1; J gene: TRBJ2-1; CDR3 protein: CSASGRSSYNEQFF; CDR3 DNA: TGCAGTGCTAGTGGTCGGAGCTCCTACAATGAGCAGTTCTTC
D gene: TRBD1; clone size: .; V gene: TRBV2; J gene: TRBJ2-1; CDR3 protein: CASTGQVSNNEQFF; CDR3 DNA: TGTGCCAGCACGGGACAGGTATCCAACAATGAGCAGTTCTTC
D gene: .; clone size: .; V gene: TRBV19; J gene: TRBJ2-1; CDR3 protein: CASNHPVGGQFF; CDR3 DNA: TGTGCCAGTAACCATCCAGTGGGGGGGCAGTTCTTC
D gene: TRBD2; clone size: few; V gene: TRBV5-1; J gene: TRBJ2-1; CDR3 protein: CASSPSGTRSRNEQFF; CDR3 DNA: TGCGCCAGCAGCCCTTCCGGGACTAGGAGTCGGAATGAGCAGTTCTTC
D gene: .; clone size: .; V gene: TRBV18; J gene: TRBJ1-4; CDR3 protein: CASSPWTNEPHGVKLFF; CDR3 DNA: TGTGCCAGCTCTCCTTGGACGAATGAGCCGCACGGTGTAAAACTGTTTTTT
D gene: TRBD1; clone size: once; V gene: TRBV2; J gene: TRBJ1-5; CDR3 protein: CASRDNRGTQHF; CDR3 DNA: TGTGCCAGCAGAGATAACAGGGGAACCCAGCATTTT
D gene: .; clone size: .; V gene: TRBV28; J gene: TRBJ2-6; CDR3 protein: CASSPRDFSGANVLTF; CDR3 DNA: TGTGCCAGCAGTCCCCGAGATTTCTCTGGGGCCAACGTCCTGACTTTC
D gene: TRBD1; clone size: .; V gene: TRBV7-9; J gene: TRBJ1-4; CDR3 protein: CASSLTGKLFF; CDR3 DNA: TGTGCCAGCAGCCTGACAGGGAAACTGTTTTTT
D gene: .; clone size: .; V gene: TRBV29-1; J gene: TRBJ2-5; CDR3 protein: CSVDYGQQETQYF; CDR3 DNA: TGCAGCGTTGATTATGGTCAGCAAGAGACCCAGTACTTC
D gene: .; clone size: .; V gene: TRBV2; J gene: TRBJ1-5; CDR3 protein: CASSEGRGGPGSQPQHF; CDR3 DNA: TGTGCCAGCAGTGAGGGGAGGGGAGGCCCCGGGAGTCAGCCCCAGCATTTT
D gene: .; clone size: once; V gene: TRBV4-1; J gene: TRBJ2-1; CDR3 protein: CASSQARGFYNEQFF; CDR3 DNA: TGCGCCAGCAGCCAAGCCAGGGGCTTTTACAATGAGCAGTTCTTC
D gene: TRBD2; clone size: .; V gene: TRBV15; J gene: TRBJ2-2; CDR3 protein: CATSRLSGRAGELFF; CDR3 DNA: TGTGCCACCAGCAGACTTAGCGGGAGGGCCGGGGAGCTGTTTTTT
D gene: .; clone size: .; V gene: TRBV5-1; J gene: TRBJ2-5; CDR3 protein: CASTEPGFQETQYF; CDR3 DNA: TGCGCCAGTACTGAACCGGGATTTCAAGAGACCCAGTACTTC
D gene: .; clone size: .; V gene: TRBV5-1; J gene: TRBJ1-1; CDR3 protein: CASSLADMNTEAFF; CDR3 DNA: TGCGCCAGCAGCTTGGCGGACATGAACACTGAAGCTTTCTTT
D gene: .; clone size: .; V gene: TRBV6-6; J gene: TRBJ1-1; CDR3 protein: CASSGRTGNEAFF; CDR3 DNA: TGTGCCAGCAGTGGACGAACAGGGAATGAAGCTTTCTTT
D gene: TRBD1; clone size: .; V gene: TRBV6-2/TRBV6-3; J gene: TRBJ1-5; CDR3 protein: CASSYLDRVRQPQHF; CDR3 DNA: TGTGCCAGCAGTTACTTAGACAGGGTGAGGCAGCCCCAGCATTTT
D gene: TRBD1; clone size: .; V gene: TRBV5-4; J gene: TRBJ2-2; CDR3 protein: CASSLGSGGTGELFF; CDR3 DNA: TGTGCCAGCAGCTTGGGATCAGGGGGCACCGGGGAGCTGTTTTTT
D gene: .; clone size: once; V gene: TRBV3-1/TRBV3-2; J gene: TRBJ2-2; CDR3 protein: CASSHIGTTGGTINTGELFF; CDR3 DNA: TGTGCCAGCAGCCACATAGGGACCACTGGCGGGACAATTAACACCGGGGAGCTGTTTTTT
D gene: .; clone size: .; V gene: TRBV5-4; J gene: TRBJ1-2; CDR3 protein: CASSRSTGGYTF; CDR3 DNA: TGTGCCAGCAGCCGATCCACCGGGGGCTACACCTTC
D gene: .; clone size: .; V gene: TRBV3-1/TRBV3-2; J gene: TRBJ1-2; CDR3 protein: CASSQEPLGGYTF; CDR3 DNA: TGTGCCAGCAGCCAGGAGCCTCTGGGTGGCTACACCTTC
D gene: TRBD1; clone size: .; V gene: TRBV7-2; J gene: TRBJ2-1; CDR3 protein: CVSERDRASNEQFF; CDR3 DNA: TGTGTTTCGGAGCGGGACAGGGCTAGCAATGAGCAGTTCTTC
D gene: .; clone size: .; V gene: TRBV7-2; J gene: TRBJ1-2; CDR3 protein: CASSLVGEANYGYTF; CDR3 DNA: TGTGCCAGCAGCTTAGTCGGGGAAGCTAACTATGGCTACACCTTC
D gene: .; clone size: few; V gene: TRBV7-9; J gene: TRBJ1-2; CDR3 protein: CASSLNPSPPNYGYTF; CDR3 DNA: TGTGCCAGCAGCTTAAATCCGTCTCCACCGAACTATGGCTACACCTTC
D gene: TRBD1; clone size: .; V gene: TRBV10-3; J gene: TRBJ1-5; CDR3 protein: CAISRTGDSNQPQHF; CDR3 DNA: TGTGCCATCAGTCGGACAGGCGATAGCAATCAGCCCCAGCATTTT
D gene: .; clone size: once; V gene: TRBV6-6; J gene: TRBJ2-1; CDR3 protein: CASSPQGAGSGGRIEQFF; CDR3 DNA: TGTGCCAGCAGTCCACAGGGGGCCGGGAGCGGGGGTCGTATTGAGCAGTTCTTC
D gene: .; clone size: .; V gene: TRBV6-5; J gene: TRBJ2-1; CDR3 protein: CASSYMGGEQFF; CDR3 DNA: TGTGCCAGCAGTTATATGGGAGGTGAGCAGTTCTTC
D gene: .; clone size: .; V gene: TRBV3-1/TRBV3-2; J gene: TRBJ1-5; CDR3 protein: CASSPGSNSNQPQHF; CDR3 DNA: TGTGCCAGCAGCCCGGGCTCCAATAGCAATCAGCCCCAGCATTTT
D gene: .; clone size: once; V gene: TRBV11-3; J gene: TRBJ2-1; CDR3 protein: CASSSRATTRYNEQFF; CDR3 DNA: TGTGCCAGCAGCTCCAGAGCCACGACGCGATACAATGAGCAGTTCTTC
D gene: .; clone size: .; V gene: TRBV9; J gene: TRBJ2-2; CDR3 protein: CASSVAHRGSTGELFF; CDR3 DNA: TGTGCCAGCAGCGTAGCACATCGGGGCAGCACCGGGGAGCTGTTTTTT
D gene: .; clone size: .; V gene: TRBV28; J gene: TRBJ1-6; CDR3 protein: CASSLINFGGSYNSPLHF; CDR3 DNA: TGTGCCAGCAGTTTGATTAATTTTGGCGGCTCCTATAATTCACCCCTCCACTTT
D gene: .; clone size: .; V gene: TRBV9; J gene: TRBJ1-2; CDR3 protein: CASSVGGLGHGYTF; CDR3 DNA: TGTGCCAGCAGCGTAGGGGGACTGGGGCACGGCTACACCTTC
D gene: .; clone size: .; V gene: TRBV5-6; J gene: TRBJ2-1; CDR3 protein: CASSTVAGTYNEQFF; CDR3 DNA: TGTGCCAGCAGCACCGTCGCAGGAACCTACAATGAGCAGTTCTTC
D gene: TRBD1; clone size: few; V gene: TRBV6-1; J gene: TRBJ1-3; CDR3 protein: CASSEYYRGRGNTIYF; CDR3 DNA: TGTGCCAGCAGTGAGTACTACAGGGGGCGAGGAAACACCATATATTTT
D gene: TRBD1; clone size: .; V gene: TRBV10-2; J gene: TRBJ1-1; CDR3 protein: CASTGGQGAYGTEAFF; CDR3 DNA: TGCGCCAGCACAGGGGGGCAGGGGGCGTACGGCACTGAAGCTTTCTTT
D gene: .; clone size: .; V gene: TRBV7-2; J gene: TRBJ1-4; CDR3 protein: CASSLGGSNEKLFF; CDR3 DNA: TGTGCCAGCAGCTTAGGGGGGTCTAATGAAAAACTGTTTTTT
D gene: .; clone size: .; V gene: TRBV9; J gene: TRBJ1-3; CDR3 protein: CASRSSGNTIYF; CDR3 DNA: TGTGCCAGCAGGTCTTCTGGAAACACCATATATTTT
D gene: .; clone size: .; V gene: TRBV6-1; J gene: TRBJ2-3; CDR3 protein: CASSEAGGASTDTQYF; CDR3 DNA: TGTGCCAGCAGTGAAGCGGGGGGCGCGAGCACAGATACGCAGTATTTT